This T cell receptor (beta chain) was profiled in a study of PD-1 blockade in classical Hodgkin lymphoma. The germline gives CDR1 SGHDT, CDR2 YYEEEE. The ends were cut back, 2 bases at V and 1 base at J, with 18 bases in the middle. The CDR3 sequence is 18 residues long. Assay used: immunoSEQ multiplex PCR; TCRdb lists only in-frame clones, some missing. Found here are 100,000 or so clones, roughly nine tenths of them singletons; the top ten hold 15% to 20%. Regarding the study as a whole: Those starting nivolumab under 1 year post-ASCT were excluded. Whoever responded completely had baseline diversity much like that seen in newly diagnosed patients.

Described time point: cycle 4 day 1 (C4D1), after 6 weeks of nivolumab. Brentuximab vedotin exposure varied among the patients, all of whom had relapsed after autologous stem cell transplantation. When best responses were assessed, they were complete response, partial response or progressive disease. Note on this clone: What it recognizes is unknown.

This chain uses TRBV5-6 with TRBJ1-4; no firm D call. The sequence was obtained from a human donor with classical Hodgkin lymphoma. Specimen: peripheral blood mononuclear cells (PBMCs), collected before the fourth cycle of nivolumab. The CDR3 spells CASSFFGDFGETNEKLFF. CDR3 DNA: TGTGCCAGCAGCTTCTTTGGGGATTTTGGGGAAACTAATGAAAAACTGTTTTTT.